A single sample gave rise to the 24 T cell receptor beta chains below, sequenced in a study of T cell responses to AZD1222 COVID-19 vaccine (dated by TCRdb to the early 2020s). Library construction relied on the immunoSEQ multiplex PCR assay. TCRdb's version of the immuneACCESS table is confined to in-frame rearrangements and falls short of the full clone set. An unresolved V gene accounts for under half of the shortfall where checked; the remainder is of unknown origin. The sample table lists about 55,000 clones, 88% of them with a count of one. The top ten hold over 12% of the sample. Read against the paper, the sample's time point label means: baseline before first vaccination. The sample was peripheral blood, taken on day 0 of AZD1222 vaccination. These receptors all come from an adult in good health.

The V call is TRBV5-1, the J call TRBJ1-4, with a weak D call TRBD1 (6 bases). From germline, CDR1 is SGHRS and CDR2 YFSETQ. The CDR3 is 16 amino acids. Deletions cut 0 bases from V and 8 bases from J, with 17 bases between. The CDR3 DNA follows: TGCGCCAGCAGCTTGGGCGGTCTACAGGGCAAGGAAAAACTGTTTTTT. Translated, it gives CASSLGGLQGKEKLFF.

This sequence joins TRBV29-1 and TRBJ1-1; D is unclear. Germline CDR1 reads SQVTM; CDR2 reads ANQGSEA. With 6 bases removed from V and 2 bases from J, the gap between germline ends came to 19 bases. CDR3 length: 15 residues. Here the CDR3 DNA reads TGCAGCGTCTCGAGACCTGGTTCTTTAAACACTGAAGCTTTCTTT. Amino acids: CSVSRPGSLNTEAFF.

The chain employs TRBV29-1 and TRBJ1-2, with 8 bases fitting TRBD1. J lost 8 bases, V lost 6 bases, and 5 bases had no gene match. There are 11 residues in the CDR3. CDR1 and CDR2 (germline): SQVTM, ANQGSEA. This CDR3 is CSVETGEGYTF. CDR3 sequence (DNA): TGCAGCGTGGAGACAGGGGAAGGCTACACCTTC. Drawing the rest from reference TRBV29-1 and TRBJ1-2, the complete variable domain is SAVISQKPSRDICQRGTSLTIQCQVDSQVTMMFWYRQQPGQSLTLIATANQGSEATYESGFVIDKFPISRPNLTFSTLTVSNMSPEDSSIYLCSVETGEGYTFGSGTRLTVV.

The chain combines TRBV29-1 with TRBJ2-1, with D perhaps matching TRBD1 (5 bases). The CDR3 totals 14 residues. V was cut by 3 bases and J by 4 bases, with 13 bases left in between. Germline V gene data show CDR1 as SQVTM and CDR2 as ANQGSEA. This CDR3 is CSVEGLVLYNEQFF. CDR3 DNA sequence: TGCAGCGTTGAGGGGCTAGTGCTTTACAATGAGCAGTTCTTC.

This chain uses TRBV11-3 with TRBJ2-5; D is undetermined. The CDR3 is 13 residues long. Germline V lookup: CDR1 SGHNT, CDR2 YENEEA. Trimming left V 4 bases short and J 5 bases short, with 11 bases between. The CDR3 loop reads CASSSPGVETQYF. DNA for the CDR3: TGTGCCAGCAGCTCTCCCGGCGTTGAGACCCAGTACTTC.

This chain uses TRBV3-1 (or the pseudogene TRBV3-2) with TRBJ1-2; D may be TRBD1 (5 bases). Deletions cut 2 bases from V and 2 bases from J, with 12 bases between. Germline lookup yields CDR1 LGHDT and CDR2 YNNKEL (reference sequence). The CDR3 extends over 15 amino acids. The CDR3 nucleotides are TGTGCCAGCAGCCAAAGGGGAGCGGGAAACTATGGCTACACCTTC. This sequence encodes CASSQRGAGNYGYTF.

V gene TRBV19 combines with J gene TRBJ2-1, with TRBD2 matching over 13 bases. This CDR3 is built from 13 residues. V gave up 11 bases and J gave up 6 bases; unmatched junction bases: 4. Germline CDR1 and CDR2: LNHDA and SQIVND (reference sequence). CDR3 nucleotides: TGTGCCTGTGGACTAGCGGGAGTCAATGAGCAGTTCTTC. Its translation is CACGLAGVNEQFF. Supplemented by reference TRBV19 and TRBJ2-1, the full variable domain reads DGGITQSPKYLFRKEGQNVTLSCEQNLNHDAMYWYRQDPGQGLRLIYYSQIVNDFQKGDIAEGYSVSREKKESFPLTVTSAQKNPTAFYLCACGLAGVNEQFFGPGTRLTVL.

This clone was counted only a few times. V gene TRBV7-9 combines with J gene TRBJ1-6; D is ambiguous. Germline-derived CDR1 and CDR2 are SEHNR and FQNEAQ (reference sequence). This CDR3 spans 15 amino acids. Trimming stripped 6 bases from V and 7 bases from J, with 16 bases between. The CDR3 spells CASSYGSSGNSPLHF. For the CDR3, the DNA is TGTGCCAGCAGTTACGGGTCGAGCGGAAATTCACCCCTCCACTTT.

V usage is TRBV30 and J usage is TRBJ1-6; 8 nucleotides match TRBD1. V lost 1 base and J lost 0; bases outside the gene matches: 5. The CDR3 length is 17 residues. Germline CDR1 and CDR2: GTSNPN and SVGIG (reference sequence). The CDR3 DNA reads TGTGCCTGGAGTGACCGACAGGGGCTCTCCTATAATTCACCCCTCCACTTT. This encodes CAWSDRQGLSYNSPLHF.

The rearrangement links TRBV20-1 to TRBJ2-7; 8 nucleotides match TRBD2. With V trimmed by 3 bases and J by 0 bases, 7 bases remained unmatched. Per the germline V gene, CDR1 is DFQATT and CDR2 is SNEGSKA (reference sequence). This CDR3 has 15 amino acids. CDR3 sequence reads: CSASSPSGYSYEQYF. The CDR3 DNA follows: TGCAGTGCTAGTTCCCCTAGCGGGTACTCCTACGAGCAGTACTTC.

The chain has TRBV14 and TRBJ2-7; D call uncertain. The CDR3 covers 12 residues. The V and J ends lost 1 base and 4 bases respectively, with 5 bases between them. The germline CDR1 and CDR2 sequences are SGHDN and FVKESK. Written as DNA, the CDR3 is TGTGCCAGCAGCCAAGTGGGGTACGAGCAGTACTTC. It yields the protein CASSQVGYEQYF. Variable domain in full (rest from reference TRBV14 and TRBJ2-7): EAGVTQFPSHSVIEKGQTVTLRCDPISGHDNLYWYRRVMGKEIKFLLHFVKESKQDESGMPNNRFLAERTGGTYSTLKVQPAELEDSGVYFCASSQVGYEQYFGPGTRLTVT.

The chain is built from TRBV6-5 and TRBJ1-4, with 9 bases matching TRBD1. Germline trimming cut 6 bases from V and 5 bases from J; bases unmatched to any gene: 7. Germline values: CDR1 MNHEY, CDR2 SVGAGI. The CDR3 runs 15 residues. This CDR3 is CASSDYRGPNEKLFF. The CDR3 DNA reads as TGTGCCAGCAGCGATTACAGGGGGCCGAATGAAAAACTGTTTTTT.

The chain recombines TRBV7-9 with TRBJ1-4; 9 nucleotides agree with TRBD1. Germline CDR1 is SEHNR and CDR2 is FQNEAQ (reference sequence). V dropped 6 bases and J dropped 0; count of bases not matched to a gene: 8. CDR3 length: 17 residues. CDR3 protein: CASRNQWDRATNEKLFF. The DNA of the CDR3 is TGTGCCAGCAGAAACCAATGGGACAGGGCAACTAATGAAAAACTGTTTTTT.

The rearrangement joins TRBV6-5 to TRBJ2-7, with D perhaps matching TRBD1 (5 bases). This CDR3 has 14 residues. Germline CDR1 is MNHEY and CDR2 is SVGAGI. Trimming removed 2 bases at V and 0 bases at J, with 8 bases between. The CDR3 here is CASSYGRGSYEQYF. For the CDR3, the DNA is TGTGCCAGCAGTTACGGAAGGGGCTCCTACGAGCAGTACTTC.

The chain combines TRBV30 with TRBJ1-2; 7 nucleotides agree with TRBD1. Trimming removed 1 base from V and 4 bases from J; junction bases left unmatched: 0. CDR3 length: 12 amino acids. Germline V CDR1 and CDR2: GTSNPN, SVGIG (reference sequence). Here the CDR3 reads CAWSAGGYGYTF. The CDR3 coding sequence is TGTGCCTGGAGTGCAGGGGGCTATGGCTACACCTTC.

The chain combines TRBV4-1 with TRBJ2-1; no clear D gene. The V gene's germline CDR1 is MGHRA and CDR2 YSYEKL. CDR3 size: 16 residues. V shed 6 bases and J shed 4 bases, with 19 bases lying between them. The CDR3 region has the DNA TGCGCCAGCAGACGCGAAGAGGTTGGTTATTACAATGAGCAGTTCTTC. It translates to CASRREEVGYYNEQFF.

The sample holds one count of this clone. V and J are TRBV10-3 and TRBJ1-1; a possible D gene is TRBD1 (6 bases). The CDR3 is made up of 13 amino acids. V was shortened by 6 bases and J by 5 bases, with 13 bases between the two germline ends. Germline CDR1 ENHRY, CDR2 SYGVKD. CDR3 in amino acids: CAIRQGTETEAFF. DNA of the CDR3: TGTGCCATCAGACAGGGAACGGAGACTGAAGCTTTCTTT.

The chain links TRBV2 to TRBJ1-6, with 7 bases fitting TRBD1. Per germline, CDR1 SNHLY and CDR2 FYNNEI. The junction had 8 bases not matched to a gene; V was cut back by 5 bases and J by 7 bases. The CDR3 has 15 residues. The CDR3 nucleotides read TGTGCCAGCAGTTTCCAAGGGGGCGTGAATTCACCCCTCCACTTT. Its protein is CASSFQGGVNSPLHF. The full variable domain, completed using reference TRBV2 and TRBJ1-6, is EPEVTQTPSHQVTQMGQEVILRCVPISNHLYFYWYRQILGQKVEFLVSFYNNEISEKSEIFDDQFSVERPDGSNFTLKIRSTKLEDSAMYFCASSFQGGVNSPLHFGNGTRLTVT.

The J gene is TRBJ1-4, the V gene TRBV4-2; 9 nucleotides align to TRBD1. The CDR3 sequence is 14 residues long. V shed 1 base and J 8 bases; nucleotides not matched to a gene: 2. Germline V lookup: CDR1 LGHNA, CDR2 YNFKEQ. The CDR3: CASSQGQGGEKLFF. CDR3 coding DNA: TGTGCCAGCAGCCAAGGACAGGGGGGCGAAAAACTGTTTTTT.

As regards this clone: The sample has other DNA sequences that encode this CDR3 too. The chain couples TRBV7-2 to TRBJ2-2; 8 bases map to TRBD2. CDR1 SGHTA and CDR2 FQGNSA come from the germline V gene. With V trimmed by 5 bases and J by 1 base, 6 bases remained unmatched. This CDR3 region has 16 residues. CDR3 protein: CASSASGLRNTGELFF. The CDR3 coding sequence is TGTGCCAGCAGCGCTAGCGGGTTACGGAACACCGGGGAGCTGTTTTTT.

The gene calls are TRBV11-3 and TRBJ2-3, with 9 bases that match TRBD2. The germline gives CDR1 SGHNT, CDR2 YENEEA. J lost 3 bases, V lost 5 bases, and 6 bases had no gene match. The CDR3 is 15 amino acids. CDR3 nucleotide sequence: TGTGCCAGCAGCCCCCTCAGCGGGAGGACAGATACGCAGTATTTT. Translating it yields CASSPLSGRTDTQYF.

The rearrangement links TRBV3-1 (or the pseudogene TRBV3-2) to TRBJ2-3; no firm D call. There are 13 residues in the CDR3. CDR1 is LGHDT and CDR2 is YNNKEL in the germline V gene (reference sequence). V lost 4 bases to trimming and J lost 0 bases, with 5 bases between them. The CDR3, as DNA: TGTGCCAGCAGCCCCGAAAGCACAGATACGCAGTATTTT. This gives the protein CASSPESTDTQYF.

J is TRBJ2-2 and V is TRBV7-2; 8 bases agree with TRBD2. CDR1 is SGHTA and CDR2 is FQGNSA in the germline V gene. J gave up 4 bases and V 5 bases, and 6 bases lay outside the gene matches. The CDR3 is 15 amino acids. The CDR3 DNA is TGTGCCAGCAGCACTCTAGCGGGTTCCACCGGGGAGCTGTTTTTT. Protein product: CASSTLAGSTGELFF. Full variable domain (remainder filled in from reference TRBV7-2 and TRBJ2-2): GAGVSQSPSNKVTEKGKDVELRCDPISGHTALYWYRQSLGQGLEFLIYFQGNSAPDKSGLPSDRFSAERTGGSVSTLTIQRTQQEDSAVYLCASSTLAGSTGELFFGEGSRLTVL.

V usage is TRBV19 and J usage is TRBJ2-2; no clear D gene. CDR1 is LNHDA and CDR2 is SQIVND in the germline V gene (reference sequence). The CDR3 is 14 amino acids. Deletions cut 5 bases from V and 0 bases from J, with 7 bases between. CDR3 loop: CASSPRPNTGELFF. The DNA of the CDR3 is TGTGCCAGTAGTCCCAGACCGAACACCGGGGAGCTGTTTTTT.